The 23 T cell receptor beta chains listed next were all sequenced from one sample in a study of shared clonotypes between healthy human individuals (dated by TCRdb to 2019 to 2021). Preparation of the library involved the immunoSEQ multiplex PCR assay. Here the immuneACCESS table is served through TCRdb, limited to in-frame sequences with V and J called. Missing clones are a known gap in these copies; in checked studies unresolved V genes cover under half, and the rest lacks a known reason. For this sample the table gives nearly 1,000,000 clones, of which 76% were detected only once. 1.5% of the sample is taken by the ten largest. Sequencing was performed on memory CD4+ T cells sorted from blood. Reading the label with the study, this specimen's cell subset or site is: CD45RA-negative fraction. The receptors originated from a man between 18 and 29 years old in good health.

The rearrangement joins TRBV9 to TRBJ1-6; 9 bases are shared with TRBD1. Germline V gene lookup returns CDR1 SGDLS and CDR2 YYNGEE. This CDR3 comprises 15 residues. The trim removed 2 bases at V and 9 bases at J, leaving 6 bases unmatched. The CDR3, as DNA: TGTGCCAGCAGCGTCGGACAGGGGAAATTTTCACCCCTCCACTTT. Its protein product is CASSVGQGKFSPLHF.

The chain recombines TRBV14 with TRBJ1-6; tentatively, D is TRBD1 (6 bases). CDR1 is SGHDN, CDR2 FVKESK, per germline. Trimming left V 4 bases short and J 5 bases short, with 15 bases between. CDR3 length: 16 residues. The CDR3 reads CASSLLGGGDNSPLHF. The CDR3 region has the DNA TGTGCCAGCAGCCTATTAGGTGGGGGCGATAATTCACCCCTCCACTTT.

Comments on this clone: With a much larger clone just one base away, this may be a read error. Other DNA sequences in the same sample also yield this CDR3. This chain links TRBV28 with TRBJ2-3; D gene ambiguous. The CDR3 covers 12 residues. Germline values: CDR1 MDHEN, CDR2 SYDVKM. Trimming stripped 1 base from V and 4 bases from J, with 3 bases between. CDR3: CASSLLADTQYF. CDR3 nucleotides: TGTGCCAGCAGTTTATTGGCAGATACGCAGTATTTT.

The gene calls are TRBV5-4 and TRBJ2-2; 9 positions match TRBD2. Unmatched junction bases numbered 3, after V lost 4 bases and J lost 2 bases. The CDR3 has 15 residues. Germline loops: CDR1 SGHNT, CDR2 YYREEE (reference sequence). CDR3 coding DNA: TGTGCCAGCAGCATCGGGACTAGCAACACCGGGGAGCTGTTTTTT. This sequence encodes CASSIGTSNTGELFF.

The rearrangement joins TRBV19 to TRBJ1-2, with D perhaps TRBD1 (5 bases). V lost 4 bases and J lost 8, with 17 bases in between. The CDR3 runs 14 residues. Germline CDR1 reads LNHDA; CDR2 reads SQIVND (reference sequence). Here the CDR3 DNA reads TGTGCCAGTAGTAGGGACGGATGGCTTGACGGCTACACCTTC. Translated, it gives CASSRDGWLDGYTF.

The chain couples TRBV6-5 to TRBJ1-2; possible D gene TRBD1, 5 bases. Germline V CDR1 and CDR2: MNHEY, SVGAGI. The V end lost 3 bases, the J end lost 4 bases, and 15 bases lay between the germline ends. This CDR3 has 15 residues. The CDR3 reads CASSYGAASSYGYTF. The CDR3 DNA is TGTGCCAGCAGTTATGGGGCAGCTTCGAGCTATGGCTACACCTTC.

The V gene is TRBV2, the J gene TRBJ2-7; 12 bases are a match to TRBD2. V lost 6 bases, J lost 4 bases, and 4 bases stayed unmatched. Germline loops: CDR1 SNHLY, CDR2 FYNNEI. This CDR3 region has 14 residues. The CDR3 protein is CASSLTSGGYEQYF. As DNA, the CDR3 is TGTGCCAGCAGCCTGACTAGCGGGGGATACGAGCAGTACTTC.

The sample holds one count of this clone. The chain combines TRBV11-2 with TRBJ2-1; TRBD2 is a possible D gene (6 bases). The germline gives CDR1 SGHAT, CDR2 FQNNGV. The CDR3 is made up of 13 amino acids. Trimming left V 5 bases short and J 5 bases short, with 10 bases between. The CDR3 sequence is CASSGSGHNEQFF. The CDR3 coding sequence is TGTGCCAGCAGCGGGAGCGGGCACAATGAGCAGTTCTTC.

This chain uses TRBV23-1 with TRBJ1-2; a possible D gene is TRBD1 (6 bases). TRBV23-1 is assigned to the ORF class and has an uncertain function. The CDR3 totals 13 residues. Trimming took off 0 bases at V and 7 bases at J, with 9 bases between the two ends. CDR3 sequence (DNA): TGCGCCAGCAGTCAATCGGGGGGCTGTGGCTACACCTTC. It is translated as CASSQSGGCGYTF.

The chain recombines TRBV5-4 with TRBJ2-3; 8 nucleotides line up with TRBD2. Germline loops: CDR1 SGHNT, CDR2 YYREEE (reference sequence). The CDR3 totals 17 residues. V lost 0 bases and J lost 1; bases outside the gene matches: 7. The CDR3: CASSLGISGVGTDTQYF. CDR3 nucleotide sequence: TGTGCCAGCAGCTTGGGGATTAGCGGGGTAGGCACAGATACGCAGTATTTT.

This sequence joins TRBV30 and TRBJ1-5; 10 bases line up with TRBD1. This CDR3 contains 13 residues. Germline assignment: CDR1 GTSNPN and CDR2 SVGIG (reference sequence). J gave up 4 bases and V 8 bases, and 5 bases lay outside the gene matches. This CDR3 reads CAATGQGNQPQHF. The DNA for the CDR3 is TGTGCCGCAACGGGACAGGGGAATCAGCCCCAGCATTTT.

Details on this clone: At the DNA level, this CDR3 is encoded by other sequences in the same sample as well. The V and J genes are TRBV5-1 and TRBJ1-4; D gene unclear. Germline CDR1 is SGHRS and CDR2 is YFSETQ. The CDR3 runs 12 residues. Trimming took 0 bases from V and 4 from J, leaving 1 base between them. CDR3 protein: CASSLGNEKLFF. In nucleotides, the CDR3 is TGCGCCAGCAGCTTGGGTAATGAAAAACTGTTTTTT.

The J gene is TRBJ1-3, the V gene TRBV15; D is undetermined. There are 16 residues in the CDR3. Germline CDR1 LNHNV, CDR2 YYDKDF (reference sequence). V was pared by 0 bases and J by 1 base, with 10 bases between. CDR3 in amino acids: CATSRDRSPSGNTIYF. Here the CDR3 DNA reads TGTGCCACCAGCAGAGACCGCAGCCCGTCTGGAAACACCATATATTTT. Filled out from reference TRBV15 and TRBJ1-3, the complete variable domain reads DAMVIQNPRYQVTQFGKPVTLSCSQTLNHNVMYWYQQKSSQAPKLLFHYYDKDFNNEADTPDNFQSRRPNTSFCFLDIRSPGLGDTAMYLCATSRDRSPSGNTIYFGEGSWLTVV.

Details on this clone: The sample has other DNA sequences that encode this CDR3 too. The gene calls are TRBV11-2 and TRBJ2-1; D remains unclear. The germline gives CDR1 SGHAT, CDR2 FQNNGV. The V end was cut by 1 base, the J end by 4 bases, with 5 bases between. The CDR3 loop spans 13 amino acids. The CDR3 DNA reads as TGTGCCAGCAGCTTAGGACGGTACAATGAGCAGTTCTTC. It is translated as CASSLGRYNEQFF.

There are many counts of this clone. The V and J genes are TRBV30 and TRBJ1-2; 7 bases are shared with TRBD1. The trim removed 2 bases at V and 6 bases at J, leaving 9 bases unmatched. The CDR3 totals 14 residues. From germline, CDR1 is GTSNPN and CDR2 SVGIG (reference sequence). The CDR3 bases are TGTGCCTGGAGTCTTAGTCCAGGGGGGGATGGCTACACCTTC. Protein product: CAWSLSPGGDGYTF.

This CDR3 is CASSRAHSYEQYF. CDR3 sequence (DNA): TGTGCCAGCAGTCGGGCCCATTCCTACGAGCAGTACTTC. This chain uses TRBV6-5 with TRBJ2-5; D unclear. The J call may be in error: the DNA end matches TRBJ2-7 better. CDR1 and CDR2 from the germline V gene are MNHEY and SVGAGI. The CDR3 is made up of 13 amino acids.

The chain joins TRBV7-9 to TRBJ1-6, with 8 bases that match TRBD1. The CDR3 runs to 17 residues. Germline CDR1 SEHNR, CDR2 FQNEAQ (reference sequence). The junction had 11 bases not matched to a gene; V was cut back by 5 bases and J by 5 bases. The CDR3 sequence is CASSPTGTGGNNSPLHF. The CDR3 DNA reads TGTGCCAGCAGCCCTACCGGAACAGGGGGAAATAATTCACCCCTCCACTTT.

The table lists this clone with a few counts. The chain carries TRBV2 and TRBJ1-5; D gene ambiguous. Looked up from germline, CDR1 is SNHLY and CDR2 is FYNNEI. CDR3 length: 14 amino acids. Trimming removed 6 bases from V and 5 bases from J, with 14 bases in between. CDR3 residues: CASRSGVPHQPQHF. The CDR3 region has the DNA TGTGCCAGCAGGTCCGGGGTCCCGCATCAGCCCCAGCATTTT.

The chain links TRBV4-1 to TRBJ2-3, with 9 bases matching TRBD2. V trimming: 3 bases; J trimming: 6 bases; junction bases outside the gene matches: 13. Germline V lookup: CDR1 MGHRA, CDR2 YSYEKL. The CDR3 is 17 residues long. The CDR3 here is CASSQRGTGTSLDTQYF. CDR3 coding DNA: TGCGCCAGCAGCCAGCGCGGGACTGGGACTAGCTTGGATACGCAGTATTTT.

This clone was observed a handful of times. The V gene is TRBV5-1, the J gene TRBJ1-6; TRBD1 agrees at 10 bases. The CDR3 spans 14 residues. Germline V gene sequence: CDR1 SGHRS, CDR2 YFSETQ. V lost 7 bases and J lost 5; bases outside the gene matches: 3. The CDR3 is CASAGTGDNSPLHF. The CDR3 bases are TGCGCCAGCGCCGGGACAGGGGATAATTCACCCCTCCACTTT.

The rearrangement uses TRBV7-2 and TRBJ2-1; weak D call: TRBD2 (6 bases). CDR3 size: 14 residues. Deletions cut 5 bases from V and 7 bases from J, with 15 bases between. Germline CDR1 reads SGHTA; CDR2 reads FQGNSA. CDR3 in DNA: TGTGCCAGCAGCCGCCGGGACTCCTTTAATGAGCAGTTCTTC. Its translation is CASSRRDSFNEQFF.

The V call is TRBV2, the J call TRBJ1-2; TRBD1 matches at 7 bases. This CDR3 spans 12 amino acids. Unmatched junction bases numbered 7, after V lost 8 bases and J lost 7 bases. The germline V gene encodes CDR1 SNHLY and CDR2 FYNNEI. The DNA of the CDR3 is TGTGCCAGCCAGGGACAGTATGGTGGCTACACCTTC. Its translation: CASQGQYGGYTF.

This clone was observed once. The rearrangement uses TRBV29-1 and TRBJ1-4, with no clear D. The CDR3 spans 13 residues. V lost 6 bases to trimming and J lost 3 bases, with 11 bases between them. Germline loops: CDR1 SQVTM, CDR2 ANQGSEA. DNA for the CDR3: TGCAGCGTCGTCCTAGGAGCTAATGAAAAACTGTTTTTT. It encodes CSVVLGANEKLFF. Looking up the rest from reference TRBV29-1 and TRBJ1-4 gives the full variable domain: SAVISQKPSRDICQRGTSLTIQCQVDSQVTMMFWYRQQPGQSLTLIATANQGSEATYESGFVIDKFPISRPNLTFSTLTVSNMSPEDSSIYLCSVVLGANEKLFFGSGTQLSVL.